One and the same sample provided the 14 T cell receptor beta chains below, sequenced in a study of T-cell reconstitution after alpha-beta-depleted transplantation in children. A library of TCRbeta sequences, prepared with unique molecular identifiers, was generated. In TCRdb, the PCR reads were re-called with MiXCR into one record per CDR3 protein. The table includes almost 3,000 distinct CDR3 sequences, under 25% detected once. Specimen: PBMCs, mostly from graft donor cells, collected 60 days after TCRalphabeta/CD19-depleted stem cell transplant. The source of these receptors is a female patient younger than 18 who had a stem cell transplant for acute lymphoblastic leukemia, so the T cells may come from the graft donor.

This clonotype showed up many times. J is TRBJ2-7 and V is TRBV7-8, with a weak D call TRBD2 (6 bases). The length of the CDR3 is 17 residues. Germline CDR1 and CDR2: SGHVS and FQNEAQ. Trimming left V 0 bases short and J 1 base short, with 16 bases between. The CDR3 is CASSLAGGVALSYEQYF. In DNA form, the CDR3 reads TGTGCCAGCAGCTTAGCGGGGGGTGTAGCGTTATCCTACGAGCAGTACTTC.

This clonotype is medium-sized by share. This chain connects TRBV29-1 to TRBJ2-7, with a tentative D call TRBD1 (6 bases). Germline V gene data show CDR1 as SQVTM and CDR2 as ANQGSEA. The CDR3 has 11 residues. V shed 3 bases and J shed 6 bases, with 9 bases lying between them. Here the CDR3 DNA reads TGCAGCGTTGACTCAGGGGTCGAGCAGTACTTC. Amino acid sequence: CSVDSGVEQYF.

This clonotype was recorded at least ten times. The chain couples TRBV3-1 to TRBJ2-5; TRBD2 matches 12 bases. CDR3 size: 16 residues. Looked up from germline, CDR1 is LGHDT and CDR2 is YNNKEL (reference sequence). The V and J ends lost 4 bases and 6 bases, in that order; junction bases with no gene match: 9. As DNA, the CDR3 is TGTGCCAGCAGCCCCCGACTAGCGGGAGTCGCCAAGACCCAGTACTTC. Its translation: CASSPRLAGVAKTQYF.

This clonotype was counted at least ten times. The rearrangement links TRBV7-2 to TRBJ2-5; perhaps TRBD2 as D (6 bases). The CDR3 contains 14 residues. Germline CDR1 and CDR2: SGHTA and FQGNSA. V was trimmed by 5 bases and J by 5 bases, leaving 15 bases between them. This CDR3 is CASSTGLALETQYF. CDR3 in DNA: TGTGCCAGCAGCACGGGACTGGCCCTCGAGACCCAGTACTTC.

In this sample, this clonotype turned up many times. CDR3 region: CASSFYGGGANVLTF. The DNA of the CDR3 is TGCGCCAGCAGCTTTTACGGGGGTGGGGCCAACGTCCTGACTTTC. V usage is TRBV5-1 and J usage is TRBJ2-6, with a tentative D call TRBD2 (6 bases). V was trimmed by 2 bases and J by 3 bases, leaving 9 bases between them. Germline CDR1 is SGHRS and CDR2 is YFSETQ. This CDR3 is built from 15 residues.

This clonotype was seen many times. V gene TRBV21-1 combines with J gene TRBJ2-7; no check of the table's D call, TRBD1, against the DNA was made. TRBV21-1 is a known pseudogene. This CDR3 comprises 20 residues. CDR3 protein: CASSKALWVRDGLESYEQYF. In DNA, the CDR3 is TGTGCCAGCAGCAAAGCGCTTTGGGTCAGGGACGGGTTGGAATCCTACGAGCAGTACTTC.

This clonotype was seen at least ten times. V is TRBV15 and J is TRBJ2-7; TRBD1 matches 8 bases. V shed 0 bases and J 2 bases; nucleotides not matched to a gene: 21. Germline CDR1 is LNHNV and CDR2 is YYDKDF (reference sequence). The length of the CDR3 is 21 residues. The CDR3 is CATSRDPPVRLTGVLPYEQYF. CDR3 DNA sequence: TGTGCCACCAGCAGAGATCCTCCTGTGCGGTTGACAGGGGTGCTTCCCTACGAGCAGTACTTC.

Sample share makes this clonotype medium-sized. The chain has TRBV19 and TRBJ1-1; a possible D gene is TRBD1 (5 bases). The length of the CDR3 is 12 residues. V shed 6 bases and J shed 4 bases, with 9 bases lying between them. Germline-derived CDR1 and CDR2 are LNHDA and SQIVND (reference sequence). The CDR3 bases are TGTGCCAGTAGCCCGGGGGGCACTGAAGCTTTCTTT. Residues: CASSPGGTEAFF.

This clonotype was seen repeatedly, ten times or more. This chain joins TRBV7-9 and TRBJ2-5; maybe TRBD2 (7 bases). V was pared by 5 bases and J by 7 bases, with 23 bases between. The CDR3 spans 16 residues. Germline lookup yields CDR1 SEHNR and CDR2 FQNEAQ (reference sequence). The CDR3 loop is CASSPLRGGTKLTQYF. CDR3 in DNA: TGTGCCAGCAGCCCACTTAGGGGGGGGACCAAGCTGACCCAGTACTTC.

This chain uses TRBV5-5 with TRBJ2-3, with 8 nucleotides matching TRBD1. Germline V gene data show CDR1 as SGHKS and CDR2 as YYEKEE (reference sequence). The J segment lost 4 bases and the V segment lost 0 bases, leaving 4 bases of the junction unmatched. The CDR3 has 15 residues. CDR3 amino acids: CASSLGQGAADTQYF. CDR3 sequence (DNA): TGTGCCAGCAGCTTGGGCCAGGGGGCCGCAGATACGCAGTATTTT.

By its share, this clonotype is medium-sized. The genes are TRBV11-2 and TRBJ1-5; 9 bases are shared with TRBD1. V gave up 5 bases and J gave up 7 bases; unmatched junction bases: 6. The CDR3 contains 14 residues. CDR1 is SGHAT and CDR2 is FQNNGV in the germline V gene. The CDR3 here is CASSVGQGWQPQHF. The CDR3 nucleotides are TGTGCCAGCAGCGTCGGACAGGGGTGGCAGCCCCAGCATTTT.

Ten or more counts support this clonotype. The limits of the CDR3 on the DNA are not certain, so only TCRdb's listed CDR3 is given. The chain has TRBV5-1 and TRBJ2-4; TRBD1, as called in the table, went unchecked against the DNA. Ends included, the CDR3 has 15 residues. Germline V gives CDR1 SGHRS, CDR2 YFSETQ. CDR3 in amino acids: CASSFAGGAKNIQHF.

This clonotype was seen repeatedly, ten times or more. This chain uses TRBV7-9 with TRBJ2-3; D tentatively fits TRBD1 or TRBD2 (5 bases each). This CDR3 is 15 amino acids long. V dropped 0 bases and J dropped 0 bases, with 7 bases sitting between them. Germline V gives CDR1 SEHNR, CDR2 FQNEAQ (reference sequence). CDR3 region: CASSLAGVSTDTQYF. CDR3 nucleotides: TGTGCCAGCAGCTTAGCGGGGGTGAGCACAGATACGCAGTATTTT.

This clonotype appeared a few times. A single base separates this from a much larger clone, so it may be a read error. The rearrangement uses TRBV20-1 and TRBJ1-4; D is possibly TRBD1 (6 bases). CDR3 length equals 16 residues. Germline loops: CDR1 DFQATT, CDR2 SNEGSKA (reference sequence). The CDR3 is CCASMGGTLANEKLFF. Here the CDR3 DNA reads TGCTGTGCTAGTATGGGGGGCACCCTTGCTAATGAAAAACTGTTTTTT.